These 8 T cell receptor beta chains were sequenced from one sample in a study of patients and donors after allogeneic stem cell transplantation. MiXCR was run by TCRdb on the RT-PCR reads, yielding one entry per CDR3 protein. The sample includes 390,000 or so distinct CDR3 sequences, roughly 17% of them seen just once. The specimen was blood, either unsorted or a sorted T cell fraction (not recorded which). These receptors all come from a human donor who was either an allogeneic HSCT recipient or a stem cell or donor lymphocyte infusion donor (not recorded which). It is not recorded whose cells these are; they may come from a transplant donor.

The V gene is TRBV20-1, the J gene TRBJ1-2, with D perhaps matching TRBD1 (6 bases). Germline CDR1 DFQATT, CDR2 SNEGSKA (reference sequence). This CDR3 has 16 residues. The V and J ends lost 4 bases and 2 bases respectively, with 20 bases between them. CDR3 nucleotide sequence: TGCAGTGCTATTTCGGACGGGGGGCGCGGAAACTATGGCTACACCTTC. Amino acid sequence: CSAISDGGRGNYGYTF.

The chain employs TRBV20-1 and TRBJ2-3; TRBD2 matches 10 bases. V was clipped by 7 bases and J by 6 bases; unmatched bases: 10. This CDR3 region has 14 residues. The germline gives CDR1 DFQATT, CDR2 SNEGSKA (reference sequence). The CDR3 DNA follows: TGCAGTGTTACGGGACTAGCGACGGTCGATACGCAGTATTTT. It is translated as CSVTGLATVDTQYF.

This chain links TRBV12-3 or TRBV12-4 with TRBJ1-1; TRBD1 agrees at 8 bases. The J segment lost 3 bases and the V segment lost 4 bases, leaving 7 bases of the junction unmatched. This CDR3 spans 15 amino acids. In nucleotides, the CDR3 is TGTGCCAGCAGTTGGCAGGGGGCCTTAGACACTGAAGCTTTCTTT. Translating it yields CASSWQGALDTEAFF.

This clonotype was recorded many times. The chain uses TRBV28 and TRBJ2-1; 14 bases are shared with TRBD2. Germline CDR1 is MDHEN and CDR2 is SYDVKM. The CDR3 loop spans 16 amino acids. V dropped 3 bases and J dropped 9; count of bases not matched to a gene: 7. This CDR3 reads CASSLQTSGRGGEQFF. DNA of the CDR3: TGTGCCAGCAGTTTGCAGACTAGCGGGAGGGGGGGTGAGCAGTTCTTC.

A few counts support this clonotype. The chain links TRBV27 to TRBJ2-2, with D unclear. The CDR3 consists of 15 residues. Trimming took off 7 bases at V and 6 bases at J, with 18 bases between the two ends. Germline CDR1 is MNHEY and CDR2 is SMNVEV (reference sequence). The chain's CDR3 is CASTDRPLGSGELFF. The CDR3 coding sequence is TGTGCCAGCACCGATAGGCCACTGGGGTCCGGGGAGCTGTTTTTT.

The CDR3, as DNA: TGCGCCAGCAGCTTGGTGGGTAGGGATCCTGAAGCTTTCTTT. This encodes CASSLVGRDPEAFF. The J gene is TRBJ1-1, the V gene TRBV5-1; D unclear. Trimming stripped 0 bases from V and 6 bases from J, with 12 bases between. The CDR3 extends over 14 amino acids. The germline CDR1 and CDR2 sequences are SGHRS and YFSETQ.

This clonotype occurred a few times. The chain is built from TRBV4-1 and TRBJ2-5; weak D call: TRBD2 (6 bases). V lost 0 bases and J 4 bases, leaving 12 bases between the germline ends. The V gene's germline CDR1 is MGHRA and CDR2 YSYEKL. The CDR3 has 15 amino acids. The CDR3, as DNA: TGCGCCAGCAGCCAAGACGAGACTAGGCGAGAGACCCAGTACTTC. Its translation: CASSQDETRRETQYF.

There are many counts of this clonotype. This chain connects TRBV20-1 to TRBJ2-5; 10 nucleotides agree with TRBD2. The CDR3 contains 14 residues. V lost 5 bases and J lost 6; bases outside the gene matches: 9. Germline lookup yields CDR1 DFQATT and CDR2 SNEGSKA (reference sequence). The CDR3 loop reads CSASTGTSVKTQYF. In nucleotides, the CDR3 is TGCAGTGCTTCTACCGGGACTAGCGTGAAGACCCAGTACTTC.